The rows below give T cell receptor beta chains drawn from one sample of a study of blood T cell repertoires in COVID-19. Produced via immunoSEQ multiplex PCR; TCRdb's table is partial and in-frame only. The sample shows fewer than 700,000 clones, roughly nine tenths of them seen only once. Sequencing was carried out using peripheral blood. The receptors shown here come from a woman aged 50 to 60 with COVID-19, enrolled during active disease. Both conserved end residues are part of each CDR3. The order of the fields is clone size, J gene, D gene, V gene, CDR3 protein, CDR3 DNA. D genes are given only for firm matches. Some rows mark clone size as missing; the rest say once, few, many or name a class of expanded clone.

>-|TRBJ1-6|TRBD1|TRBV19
CASKKEGAYSPLHF
TGTGCCAGTAAAAAGGAGGGGGCGTATTCACCCCTCCACTTT
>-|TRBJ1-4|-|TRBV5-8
CASSLERSNEKLFF
TGTGCCAGCAGCTTGGAACGGAGTAATGAAAAACTGTTTTTT
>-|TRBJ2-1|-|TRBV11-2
CASSLDGIYNEQFF
TGTGCCAGCAGCTTAGATGGCATCTACAATGAGCAGTTCTTC
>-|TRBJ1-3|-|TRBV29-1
CSGIARGSGNTIYF
TGCAGCGGGATTGCCAGGGGTTCTGGAAACACCATATATTTT
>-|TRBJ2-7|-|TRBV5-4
CAVRGAGPYEQYF
TGTGCCGTCCGGGGGGCAGGGCCCTACGAGCAGTACTTC
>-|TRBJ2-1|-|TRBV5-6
CASSWTANSYNEQFF
TGTGCCAGCAGCTGGACAGCCAACTCCTACAATGAGCAGTTCTTC
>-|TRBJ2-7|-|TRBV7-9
CASSLYGGMQYF
TGTGCCAGCAGCTTATACGGGGGAATGCAGTACTTC
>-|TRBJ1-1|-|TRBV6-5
CASTGRGLGRTEAFF
TGTGCCAGCACGGGCAGGGGTTTGGGCCGGACTGAAGCTTTCTTT
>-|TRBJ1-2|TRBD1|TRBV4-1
CASSVPGQGTWGYTF
TGCGCCAGCAGCGTACCGGGACAGGGGACGTGGGGCTACACCTTC
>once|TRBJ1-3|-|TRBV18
CASSMGLAGNTIYF
TGTGCCAGCTCAATGGGGCTGGCAGGAAACACCATATATTTT
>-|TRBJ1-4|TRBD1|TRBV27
CASSPRGLANEKLFF
TGTGCCAGCAGTCCTAGGGGGCTGGCTAATGAAAAACTGTTTTTT
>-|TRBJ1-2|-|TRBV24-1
CATSDSKEDRGGYTF
TGTGCCACCAGTGACTCTAAGGAGGACAGAGGAGGCTACACCTTC
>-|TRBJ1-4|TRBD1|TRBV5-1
CASSFTGDEKLFF
TGCGCCAGCAGCTTCACAGGGGATGAAAAACTGTTTTTT
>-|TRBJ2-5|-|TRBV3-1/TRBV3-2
CASTQPGTRETQYF
TGTGCCAGCACCCAACCCGGGACACGGGAGACCCAGTACTTC
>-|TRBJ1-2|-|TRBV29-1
CSVGKGDFGYTF
TGCAGCGTTGGGAAGGGGGATTTTGGCTACACCTTC
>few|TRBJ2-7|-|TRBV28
CASSPRGGRPTHEQYF
TGTGCCAGCAGCCCAAGGGGGGGCCGGCCCACCCACGAGCAGTACTTC
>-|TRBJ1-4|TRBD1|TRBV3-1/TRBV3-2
CASSHRDRGNEKLFF
TGTGCCAGCAGCCATCGGGACAGGGGGAATGAAAAACTGTTTTTT
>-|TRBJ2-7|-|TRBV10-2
CASSVGRDYEQYF
TGCGCCAGCAGTGTGGGCAGGGATTACGAGCAGTACTTC
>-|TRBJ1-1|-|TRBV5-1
CASSLEGGGNTEAFF
TGCGCCAGCAGCTTGGAGGGAGGGGGGAACACTGAAGCTTTCTTT
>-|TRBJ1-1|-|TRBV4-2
CASSPQGTEAFF
TGTGCCAGCAGCCCCCAGGGGACTGAAGCTTTCTTT
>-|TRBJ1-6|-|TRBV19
CATKSVNSPLHF
TGTGCCACGAAATCGGTGAATTCACCCCTCCACTTT
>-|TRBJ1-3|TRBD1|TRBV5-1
CASSPGGTGSGNTIYF
TGCGCCAGCAGCCCAGGAGGGACAGGCTCTGGAAACACCATATATTTT
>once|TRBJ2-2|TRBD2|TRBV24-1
CATGSTSGKNTGELFF
TGTGCCACCGGGTCGACTAGCGGGAAGAACACCGGGGAGCTGTTTTTT
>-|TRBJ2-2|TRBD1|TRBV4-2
CASSHWDRGSFGKVFF
TGTGCCAGCAGCCACTGGGACAGGGGGAGCTTCGGGAAGGTGTTTTTT
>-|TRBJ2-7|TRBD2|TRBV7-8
CASSTNSPTGTNSPYEQYF
TGTGCCAGCAGTACTAACTCCCCGACCGGGACTAACTCCCCCTACGAGCAGTACTTC
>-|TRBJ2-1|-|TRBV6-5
CASMRTYNEQFF
TGTGCCAGCATGCGAACTTACAATGAGCAGTTCTTC
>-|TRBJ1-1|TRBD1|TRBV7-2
CASSLEGADVAEAFF
TGTGCCAGCAGCTTAGAGGGGGCCGACGTTGCTGAAGCTTTCTTT
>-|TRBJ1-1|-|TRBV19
CASSISRGNTEAFF
TGTGCCAGTAGTATTTCAAGGGGGAACACTGAAGCTTTCTTT
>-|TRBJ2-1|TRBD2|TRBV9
CASSARAGGPYNEQFF
TGTGCCAGCAGCGCGAGGGCGGGGGGGCCCTACAATGAGCAGTTCTTC
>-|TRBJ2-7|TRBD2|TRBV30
CAWSVGGGYTVGQYF
TGTGCCTGGAGTGTCGGGGGGGGATACACCGTCGGGCAGTACTTC
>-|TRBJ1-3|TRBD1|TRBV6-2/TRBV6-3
CASSPGTAGNTIYF
TGTGCCAGCAGTCCCGGGACAGCGGGAAACACCATATATTTT
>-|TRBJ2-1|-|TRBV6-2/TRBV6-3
CASSDLGGALREQFF
TGTGCCAGCAGTGACCTGGGGGGGGCTCTCCGAGAGCAGTTCTTC
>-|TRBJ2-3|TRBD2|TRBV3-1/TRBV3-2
CASSPRGSGGTSDTQYF
TGTGCCAGCAGCCCAAGGGGTAGCGGGGGGACATCAGATACGCAGTATTTT
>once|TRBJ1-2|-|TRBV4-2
CASSQERGREGYTF
TGTGCCAGCAGCCAAGAACGAGGGAGAGAGGGCTACACCTTC
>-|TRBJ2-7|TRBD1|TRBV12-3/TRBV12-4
CASSTGTGVEQYF
TGTGCCAGCAGCACCGGGACAGGGGTCGAGCAGTACTTC
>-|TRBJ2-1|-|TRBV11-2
CASSLDLREQFF
TGTGCCAGCAGCTTAGATCTCCGGGAGCAGTTCTTC
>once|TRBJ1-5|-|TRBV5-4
CASSLQGSQPQHF
TGTGCCAGCAGCCTGCAGGGGAGTCAGCCCCAGCATTTT
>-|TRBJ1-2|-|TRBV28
CASSGGGGYTF
TGTGCCAGCAGTGGGGGGGGTGGCTACACCTTC
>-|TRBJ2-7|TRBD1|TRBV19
CASSVPTGQGARQYF
TGTGCCAGTAGTGTTCCTACGGGACAGGGGGCGAGGCAGTACTTC
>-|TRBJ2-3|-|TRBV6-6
CASSYSMGGAADTQYF
TGTGCCAGCAGTTACTCGATGGGGGGGGCAGCAGATACGCAGTATTTT
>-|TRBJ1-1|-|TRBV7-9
CASSLTRWGHPNTEAFF
TGTGCCAGCAGCTTAACAAGGTGGGGACACCCGAACACTGAAGCTTTCTTT
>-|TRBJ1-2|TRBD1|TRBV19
CASTIGQGGFGYTF
TGTGCCAGTACCATAGGACAGGGAGGCTTTGGCTACACCTTC
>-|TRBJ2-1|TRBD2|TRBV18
CASSPPSGASYNEQFF
TGTGCCAGCTCACCACCTAGCGGGGCCTCTTACAATGAGCAGTTCTTC
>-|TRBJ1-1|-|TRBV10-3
CAISGLVNTEAFF
TGTGCCATCAGTGGACTGGTGAACACTGAAGCTTTCTTT
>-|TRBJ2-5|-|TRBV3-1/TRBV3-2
CASSPPGETQYF
TGTGCCAGCAGTCCCCCCGGGGAGACCCAGTACTTC
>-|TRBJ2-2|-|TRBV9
CASSVVLNTGELFF
TGTGCCAGCAGCGTAGTACTGAACACCGGGGAGCTGTTTTTT
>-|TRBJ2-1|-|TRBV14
CASSQGLKYNEQFF
TGTGCCAGCAGCCAAGGGCTGAAGTACAATGAGCAGTTCTTC
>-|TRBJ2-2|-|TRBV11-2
CASSLEGVLNTGELFF
TGTGCCAGCAGCTTAGAAGGGGTCCTGAACACCGGGGAGCTGTTTTTT
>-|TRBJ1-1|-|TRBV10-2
CASSVSRDGTEAFF
TGCGCCAGCAGTGTGTCACGGGATGGAACTGAAGCTTTCTTT
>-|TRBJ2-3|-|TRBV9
CASSVVGGPDDTQYF
TGTGCCAGCAGCGTCGTGGGGGGGCCCGATGATACGCAGTATTTT
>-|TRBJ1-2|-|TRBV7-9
CASPGISGYTF
TGTGCCAGCCCAGGAATAAGCGGCTACACCTTC
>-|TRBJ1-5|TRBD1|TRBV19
CASTETGGPNQPQHF
TGTGCCAGTACCGAGACAGGGGGTCCTAATCAGCCCCAGCATTTT
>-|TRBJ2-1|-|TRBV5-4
CASGEEWLDSEQFF
TGTGCCAGCGGTGAGGAGTGGTTGGATAGTGAGCAGTTCTTC
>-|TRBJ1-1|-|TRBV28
CASRYPPGAAFF
TGTGCCAGCAGATACCCCCCGGGAGCCGCTTTCTTT
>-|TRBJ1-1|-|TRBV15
CATSLKKGFEDTEAFF
TGTGCCACCAGCCTTAAAAAGGGGTTTGAGGACACTGAAGCTTTCTTT
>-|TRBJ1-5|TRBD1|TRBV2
CASSRDREGQPQHF
TGTGCCAGCAGTCGGGACAGGGAAGGACAGCCCCAGCATTTT
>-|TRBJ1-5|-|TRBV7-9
CASSFSGRGVMVTQHF
TGTGCCAGCAGCTTTAGCGGGAGGGGGGTAATGGTGACCCAGCATTTT